This T cell receptor (beta chain) was sequenced in a study of cytomegalovirus exposure and HLA in healthy donors. Whole-study results and caveats: Most TCR sequences showed up rarely, but some public TCRs showed up in many donors. In terms of immune exposure information, only CMV serostatus was available.

The PCR used 60 Vbeta and 13 Jbeta primers. Assay: immunoSEQ multiplex PCR; the TCRdb copy retains only in-frame clones and omits some. This sample yields approximately 110,000 clones, of which approximately 84% are seen a single time; roughly 5.7% belongs to the top ten. The CDR3 covers 16 residues. Per germline, CDR1 MNHNS and CDR2 SASEGT. V lost 1 base, J lost 7 bases, and 7 bases stayed unmatched. This clone was observed once. Its antigen remains unidentified. This receptor was taken from a male donor in good health and CMV-seronegative. The rearrangement uses TRBV6-1 and TRBJ2-2; TRBD1 matches 9 bases. Sequenced material: PBMCs. CDR3 in amino acids: CASSEGGGQGFGELFF. The CDR3 bases are TGTGCCAGCAGTGAAGGAGGTGGACAGGGGTTCGGGGAGCTGTTTTTT.